The 27 T cell receptor beta chains in this list originate from one sample, sequenced in a study of blood T cell repertoires in COVID-19 (dated by TCRdb to the early 2020s). Libraries were prepared through the immunoSEQ multiplex PCR assay. The table was pulled from immuneACCESS by TCRdb, which kept in-frame rearrangements only. Such tables lose some clones; where checked, under half of the loss comes from unresolved V genes, and the rest has no known cause. Present in this sample are some 220,000 clones, about 79% of which were seen just once. The ten largest account for approximately 1.2% of the sample. Input material: PBMCs or T cells enriched from blood (not recorded which). The source is a woman aged 40 to 50 with acute COVID-19.

The CDR3 DNA sequence: TGTGCCAGCAGCCAAGAATCGAATTCACCCCTCCACTTT. It is translated as CASSQESNSPLHF. The chain couples TRBV3-1 (or the pseudogene TRBV3-2) to TRBJ1-6; no clear D. Trimming removed 0 bases at V and 7 bases at J, with 4 bases between. Germline CDR1 and CDR2: LGHDT and YNNKEL (reference sequence). The CDR3 is 13 amino acids.

The chain joins TRBV7-2 to TRBJ2-1; TRBD1 matches at 7 bases. Looked up from germline, CDR1 is SGHTA and CDR2 is FQGNSA. This CDR3 spans 16 amino acids. V was clipped by 0 bases and J by 3 bases; unmatched bases: 5. The CDR3 nucleotides read TGTGCCAGCAGCTTAGCGGCCCGACAGGGCTACAATGAGCAGTTCTTC. It encodes CASSLAARQGYNEQFF.

The V and J genes are TRBV19 and TRBJ1-5; 7 bases are a match to TRBD1. V dropped 10 bases and J dropped 3; count of bases not matched to a gene: 6. Germline loops: CDR1 LNHDA, CDR2 SQIVND (reference sequence). The CDR3 spans 13 residues. The CDR3 reads CATVQGFNQPQHF. CDR3 bases: TGTGCCACCGTACAGGGGTTCAATCAGCCCCAGCATTTT.

The V and J genes are TRBV29-1 and TRBJ2-3, with a weak D call TRBD2 (6 bases). With 7 bases removed from V and 5 bases from J, the gap between germline ends came to 13 bases. CDR3 size: 12 residues. Germline loops: CDR1 SQVTM, CDR2 ANQGSEA. CDR3 sequence: CSAPRGGDTQYF. The CDR3 DNA sequence: TGCAGCGCCCCACGGGGAGGAGATACGCAGTATTTT.

The chain has TRBV13 and TRBJ2-3; no clear D gene. From germline, CDR1 is PRHDT and CDR2 FYEKMQ (reference sequence). The V end lost 0 bases, the J end lost 3 bases, and 7 bases lay between the germline ends. There are 14 residues in the CDR3. The DNA of the CDR3 is TGTGCCAGCAGCTTAGGGACTTTTACAGATACGCAGTATTTT. Translation: CASSLGTFTDTQYF.

The chain recombines TRBV28 with TRBJ2-2; D is perhaps TRBD2 (6 bases). The germline V and J ends were trimmed by 8 bases and 6 bases, with 16 bases remaining between them. This CDR3 spans 14 amino acids. Germline V gene data show CDR1 as MDHEN and CDR2 as SYDVKM. CDR3 amino acids: CASEGLRRAGELFF. DNA for the CDR3: TGTGCCAGCGAGGGACTTCGTCGAGCCGGGGAGCTGTTTTTT.

This chain's CDR3 is CASSLLTSGNNEQFF. Written as DNA, the CDR3 is TGTGCCAGCAGCTTGCTAACTAGCGGAAACAATGAGCAGTTCTTC. The rearrangement links TRBV7-9 to TRBJ2-1; 8 nucleotides match TRBD2. Germline trimming cut 3 bases from V and 5 bases from J; bases unmatched to any gene: 6. The CDR3 covers 15 residues. Germline lookup yields CDR1 SEHNR and CDR2 FQNEAQ (reference sequence).

The chain has TRBV18 and TRBJ2-5, with 8 nucleotides matching TRBD1. There are 14 residues in the CDR3. Germline-derived CDR1 and CDR2 are KGHSH and LQKENI. Trimming at V came to 1 base and at J to 3 bases, leaving 1 base not matched to a gene. CDR3 sequence (DNA): TGTGCCAGCTCACCACTACAGGGGGAAGAGACCCAGTACTTC. Amino acids: CASSPLQGEETQYF.

This chain links TRBV7-8 with TRBJ1-1, with D possibly matching TRBD1 (5 bases). In germline, CDR1 is SGHVS, CDR2 FQNEAQ. V lost 4 bases and J lost 0, with 15 bases in between. CDR3 size: 16 residues. This chain's CDR3 is CASSSNHRTMNTEAFF. CDR3 DNA: TGTGCCAGCAGCTCAAACCACAGGACCATGAACACTGAAGCTTTCTTT.

The rearrangement links TRBV30 to TRBJ1-2, with 7 bases that match TRBD1. Unmatched junction bases numbered 11, after V lost 3 bases and J lost 4 bases. Germline-derived CDR1 and CDR2 are GTSNPN and SVGIG (reference sequence). This CDR3 is built from 15 residues. The CDR3 DNA reads TGTGCCTGGAGCTATGATCACCGGGACAGCTATGGCTACACCTTC. Protein product: CAWSYDHRDSYGYTF.

V gene TRBV21-1 combines with J gene TRBJ2-3; the table names TRBD2, a call not compared with the DNA. TRBV21-1 is a listed pseudogene. There are 19 residues in the CDR3. In DNA form, the CDR3 reads TGTGCCAGCAGCAAATTGGACGACAAGCCGGAGGGGAGCACAGATACGCAGTATTTT. Translating gives CASSKLDDKPEGSTDTQYF.

The chain carries TRBV6-1 and TRBJ2-1; D not resolved. This CDR3 spans 15 amino acids. The ends were cut back, 3 bases at V and 4 bases at J, with 13 bases in the middle. Germline CDR1 reads MNHNS; CDR2 reads SASEGT. This chain's CDR3 is CASSELTIGYNEQFF. CDR3 nucleotide sequence: TGTGCCAGCAGTGAGTTAACTATAGGATACAATGAGCAGTTCTTC.

The chain uses TRBV7-2 and TRBJ2-1, with 12 positions matching TRBD2. CDR1 SGHTA and CDR2 FQGNSA come from the germline V gene. The CDR3 covers 16 residues. V lost 4 bases, J lost 5 bases, and 6 bases stayed unmatched. CDR3 DNA: TGTGCCAGCAGCTCACGACTAGCGGGGGCTAACAATGAGCAGTTCTTC. Translation: CASSSRLAGANNEQFF. Based on the CDR3 plus reference TRBV7-2 and TRBJ2-1, the full variable domain is GAGVSQSPSNKVTEKGKDVELRCDPISGHTALYWYRQSLGQGLEFLIYFQGNSAPDKSGLPSDRFSAERTGGSVSTLTIQRTQQEDSAVYLCASSSRLAGANNEQFFGPGTRLTVL.

This clone appeared a few times. The V gene is TRBV7-2, the J gene TRBJ2-7; 8 nucleotides match TRBD1. The CDR3 totals 16 residues. V shed 7 bases and J 6 bases; nucleotides not matched to a gene: 17. Germline CDR1 reads SGHTA; CDR2 reads FQGNSA. This CDR3 reads CASTIRSGQAGFEQYF. The CDR3 DNA reads TGTGCCAGCACTATTAGATCGGGACAGGCGGGCTTCGAGCAGTACTTC.

V is TRBV3-1 (or the pseudogene TRBV3-2) and J is TRBJ2-5; the D gene is possibly TRBD2 (6 bases). From germline, CDR1 is LGHDT and CDR2 YNNKEL (reference sequence). This CDR3 contains 16 residues. The V gene lost 4 bases and the J gene lost 4 bases, with 19 bases spanning the gap. CDR3 amino acids: CASSLVAVGERETQYF. The DNA of the CDR3 is TGTGCCAGCAGCCTCGTAGCGGTGGGGGAGCGAGAGACCCAGTACTTC.

CDR3 coding DNA: TGTGCCAGCAGCTTGGCGCTGGGACACTCAACTCGAAACACCATATATTTT. Its protein is CASSLALGHSTRNTIYF. The gene calls are TRBV5-5 and TRBJ1-3, with a tentative D call TRBD1 (6 bases). The CDR3 loop spans 17 amino acids. CDR1 is SGHKS and CDR2 is YYEKEE in the germline V gene (reference sequence). Trimming removed 0 bases at V and 5 bases at J, with 18 bases between.

CDR3 residues: CASRPQTGLNSPLHF. The CDR3 nucleotides read TGTGCCTCCCGGCCACAGACCGGACTTAATTCACCCCTCCACTTT. J is TRBJ1-6 and V is TRBV5-6; D is unresolved. Germline CDR1 is SGHDT and CDR2 is YYEEEE. V gave up 10 bases and J gave up 6 bases, with 20 bases separating them. This CDR3 has 15 amino acids. Complete variable domain (other parts from reference TRBV5-6 and TRBJ1-6): DAGVTQSPTHLIKTRGQQVTLRCSPKSGHDTVSWYQQALGQGPQFIFQYYEEEERQRGNFPDRFSGHQFPNYSSELNVNALLLGDSALYLCASRPQTGLNSPLHFGNGTRLTVT.

This clone was seen a single time. This sequence joins TRBV4-3 and TRBJ1-2; a possible D gene is TRBD1 (5 bases). The CDR3 is 15 residues long. Per the germline V gene, CDR1 is LGHNA and CDR2 is YSLEER. Trimming removed 1 base from V and 4 bases from J, with 13 bases in between. DNA of the CDR3: TGCGCCAGCAGCCAAGGGGAGGGGCGGATCTATGGCTACACCTTC. This codes for CASSQGEGRIYGYTF.

The chain uses TRBV3-1 (or the pseudogene TRBV3-2) and TRBJ2-7; D perhaps matches TRBD1 (6 bases). The CDR3 length is 15 residues. From germline, CDR1 is LGHDT and CDR2 YNNKEL (reference sequence). The V end lost 3 bases, the J end lost 2 bases, and 14 bases lay between the germline ends. The CDR3 protein is CASSHLGQSPYEQYF. The CDR3 nucleotides read TGTGCCAGCAGCCACCTAGGACAGTCCCCCTACGAGCAGTACTTC.

This chain joins TRBV10-3 and TRBJ1-2; D gene unclear. Germline V gene data show CDR1 as ENHRY and CDR2 as SYGVKD. V lost 3 bases to trimming and J lost 5 bases, with 16 bases between them. CDR3 length: 15 residues. The CDR3 here is CAISDGLRVLYGYTF. The CDR3 DNA follows: TGTGCCATCAGTGACGGGTTGAGGGTCCTATATGGCTACACCTTC.

The V gene is TRBV5-6, the J gene TRBJ1-2, with D maybe TRBD1 (5 bases). This CDR3 spans 13 amino acids. Germline V CDR1 and CDR2: SGHDT, YYEEEE. V lost 2 bases, J lost 8 bases, and 13 bases lay in between. The CDR3 coding sequence is TGTGCCAGCAGCTTCTCCAGGGCAGGCGGCTACACCTTC. Protein: CASSFSRAGGYTF.

The J gene is TRBJ1-6, the V gene TRBV2, with a weak D call TRBD1 (6 bases). Germline CDR1 and CDR2: SNHLY and FYNNEI. Trimming took 9 bases from V and 8 from J, leaving 20 bases between them. The CDR3 has 15 residues. The DNA of the CDR3 is TGTGCCAGTTCCCGTCGGGGGGCCCGGGATTCACCCCTCCACTTT. Its protein product is CASSRRGARDSPLHF.

V is TRBV19 and J is TRBJ1-5; 7 positions agree with TRBD1. The germline V gene has CDR1 LNHDA and CDR2 SQIVND (reference sequence). Germline trimming cut 7 bases from V and 8 bases from J; bases unmatched to any gene: 8. This CDR3 has 13 residues. DNA of the CDR3: TGTGCCAGTACCTCGGGACAGATTAAGCCCCAGCATTTT. Translating gives CASTSGQIKPQHF.

The rearrangement uses TRBV28 and TRBJ1-2; no firm D call. The germline V and J ends were trimmed by 2 bases and 5 bases, with 12 bases remaining between them. CDR3 length equals 14 residues. Germline V gene data show CDR1 as MDHEN and CDR2 as SYDVKM. The CDR3 bases are TGTGCCAGCAGTTTAATAACTTACCCATATGGCTACACCTTC. It specifies CASSLITYPYGYTF.

This chain joins TRBV2 and TRBJ1-2; 10 bases match TRBD1. The V gene's germline CDR1 is SNHLY and CDR2 FYNNEI. The junction had 2 bases not matched to a gene; V was cut back by 3 bases and J by 4 bases. CDR3 length equals 14 residues. The CDR3 reads CASSDRTGGYGYTF. CDR3 coding DNA: TGTGCCAGCAGTGACCGGACAGGGGGCTATGGCTACACCTTC. Combining the CDR3 with reference TRBV2 and TRBJ1-2 gives the whole variable domain EPEVTQTPSHQVTQMGQEVILRCVPISNHLYFYWYRQILGQKVEFLVSFYNNEISEKSEIFDDQFSVERPDGSNFTLKIRSTKLEDSAMYFCASSDRTGGYGYTFGSGTRLTVV.

This sequence joins TRBV7-9 and TRBJ2-1; TRBD2 agrees at 9 bases. The CDR3 extends over 17 amino acids. Germline lookup yields CDR1 SEHNR and CDR2 FQNEAQ (reference sequence). Unmatched junction bases numbered 14, after V lost 3 bases and J lost 8 bases. The CDR3: CASSFPGMAGGRDEQFF. As DNA, the CDR3 is TGTGCCAGCAGCTTCCCGGGGATGGCGGGGGGGCGCGATGAGCAGTTCTTC.

As regards this clone: Other DNA sequences in the sample encode the same CDR3. This sequence joins TRBV7-2 and TRBJ1-1, with a possible D match to TRBD1 (6 bases). Germline CDR1 and CDR2: SGHTA and FQGNSA. The germline V and J ends were trimmed by 5 bases and 0 bases, with 19 bases remaining between them. The CDR3 loop spans 17 amino acids. In nucleotides, the CDR3 is TGTGCCAGCAGCCTAGGGGGTAGGGGGTTTATGAACACTGAAGCTTTCTTT. Amino acids: CASSLGGRGFMNTEAFF.